The 26 T cell receptor beta chains presented below share a single source sample, sequenced in a study of cytotoxic CD8 clonotypes in ibrutinib-treated CLL. Clones were sequenced by immunoSEQ multiplex PCR, and TCRdb holds only the in-frame ones, with some missing. The top ten clones hold 11% of a sample with more than 200,000 clones, 79% of them seen once. The input for sequencing was PBMCs, taken after 12 months of ibrutinib treatment. The receptors here all came from a human donor with chronic lymphocytic leukemia.

The CDR3 is CASSLGGSIHEQYF. CDR3 sequence (DNA): TGTGCCAGTAGTTTAGGAGGGAGTATCCACGAGCAGTACTTC. The gene calls are TRBV19 and TRBJ2-7, with D possibly TRBD2 on 6 matching bases. CDR1 and CDR2 (germline): LNHDA, SQIVND (reference sequence). CDR3 size: 14 residues. Trimming removed 5 bases from V and 5 bases from J, with 16 bases in between. The complete variable domain, with remaining parts taken from reference TRBV19 and TRBJ2-7, reads DGGITQSPKYLFRKEGQNVTLSCEQNLNHDAMYWYRQDPGQGLRLIYYSQIVNDFQKGDIAEGYSVSREKKESFPLTVTSAQKNPTAFYLCASSLGGSIHEQYFGPGTRLTVT.

The chain combines TRBV5-1 with TRBJ1-1; D ambiguous. The germline gives CDR1 SGHRS, CDR2 YFSETQ. The CDR3 has 15 amino acids. The germline V and J ends were trimmed by 3 bases and 3 bases, with 15 bases remaining between them. As DNA, the CDR3 is TGCGCCAGCAGCTGGGGAGGTTGGGGTGACACTGAAGCTTTCTTT. Its protein is CASSWGGWGDTEAFF.

The chain has TRBV7-8 and TRBJ2-7; tentatively, D is TRBD1 (5 bases). The CDR3 sequence is 12 residues long. Trimming stripped 5 bases from V and 6 bases from J, with 11 bases between. The V gene's germline CDR1 is SGHVS and CDR2 FQNEAQ. The CDR3 DNA reads TGTGCCAGCAGCCTTGACAGTATCGAGCAGTACTTC. Its translation: CASSLDSIEQYF.

The chain is built from TRBV9 and TRBJ2-3, with TRBD2 identical over 9 bases. This CDR3 is 15 amino acids long. Germline values: CDR1 SGDLS, CDR2 YYNGEE. The CDR3 DNA follows: TGTCCCCGACTTAGCGGGGGAGCTAGCACAGATACGCAGTATTTT. This gives the protein CPRLSGGASTDTQYF. Variable domain in full (rest from reference TRBV9 and TRBJ2-3): DSGVTQTPKHLITATGQRVTLRCSPRSGDLSVYWYQQSLDQGLQFLIQYYNGEERAKGNILERFSAQQFPDLHSELNLSSLELGDSALYFCPRLSGGASTDTQYFGPGTRLTVL.

The CDR3 DNA is TGTGCCAGTAGTCGGGTCTCGGGGGCTTACGAGCAGTACTTC. Its translation is CASSRVSGAYEQYF. The V call is TRBV19, the J call TRBJ2-7, with D possibly being TRBD1 or TRBD2 (6 bases each). This CDR3 comprises 14 residues. Trimming cost V 5 bases and J 4 bases, with 15 bases left between them. Germline CDR1 LNHDA, CDR2 SQIVND (reference sequence).

The chain is built from TRBV18 and TRBJ2-3; D is uncertain. Germline V gene data show CDR1 as KGHSH and CDR2 as LQKENI. The length of the CDR3 is 13 residues. Trimming took off 2 bases at V and 2 bases at J, with 5 bases between the two ends. In nucleotides, the CDR3 is TGTGCCAGCTCACCAACAGCCACAGATACGCAGTATTTT. Translating gives CASSPTATDTQYF.

The chain employs TRBV19 and TRBJ1-2, with TRBD1 matching 7 bases. J lost 7 bases, V lost 10 bases, and 6 bases had no gene match. From germline, CDR1 is LNHDA and CDR2 SQIVND (reference sequence). The CDR3 totals 11 residues. For the CDR3, the DNA is TGTGCCACCGTACACAGGGGTGGCTACACCTTC. Protein sequence: CATVHRGGYTF.

The genes are TRBV27 and TRBJ2-7, with no clear D. The CDR3 runs 13 residues. Germline V gives CDR1 MNHEY, CDR2 SMNVEV (reference sequence). Trimming removed 3 bases from V and 2 bases from J, with 8 bases in between. The CDR3 spells CASSFSGPYEQYF. The CDR3 coding sequence is TGTGCCAGCAGTTTTTCCGGACCCTACGAGCAGTACTTC.

V is TRBV5-1 and J is TRBJ1-2; a possible D gene is TRBD1 (6 bases). The CDR3 totals 14 residues. CDR1 is SGHRS and CDR2 is YFSETQ in the germline V gene. Deletions cut 4 bases from V and 6 bases from J, with 16 bases between. The CDR3 loop is CASSARGGGNGYTF. For the CDR3, the DNA is TGCGCCAGCAGCGCCCGGGGGGGCGGGAATGGCTACACCTTC.

The chain employs TRBV11-2 and TRBJ1-2, with D uncertain. Germline loops: CDR1 SGHAT, CDR2 FQNNGV. Trimming cost V 1 base and J 6 bases, with 12 bases left between them. CDR3 length equals 14 residues. The CDR3 DNA is TGTGCCAGCAGCTTAGTAGGTCGGATTGATGGCTACACCTTC. Its translation is CASSLVGRIDGYTF.

The chain is built from TRBV27 and TRBJ2-7; D remains unclear. This CDR3 contains 13 residues. V lost 2 bases, J lost 2 bases, and 7 bases lay in between. CDR1 MNHEY and CDR2 SMNVEV come from the germline V gene (reference sequence). CDR3 sequence reads: CASSLRLAYEQYF. The CDR3 DNA sequence: TGTGCCAGCAGTTTACGCTTGGCCTACGAGCAGTACTTC.

V is TRBV2 and J is TRBJ2-4, with TRBD2 as a possible D gene (5 bases). CDR1 and CDR2 from the germline V gene are SNHLY and FYNNEI. The V end lost 5 bases, the J end lost 2 bases, and 10 bases lay between the germline ends. The CDR3 is 14 residues long. This CDR3 reads CASSLTGTKNIQYF. The CDR3 DNA follows: TGTGCCAGCAGTTTGACGGGAACCAAAAACATTCAGTACTTC.

The chain has TRBV7-9 and TRBJ1-1, with a tentative D call TRBD1 (5 bases). This CDR3 region has 12 residues. V lost 5 bases and J lost 9, with 13 bases in between. Germline V gene sequence: CDR1 SEHNR, CDR2 FQNEAQ (reference sequence). The CDR3 loop is CASSKTGPKAFF. The CDR3 region has the DNA TGTGCCAGCAGCAAAACAGGCCCGAAAGCTTTCTTT.

The chain couples TRBV7-6 to TRBJ2-2, with D unresolved. The CDR3 contains 13 residues. The V gene lost 1 base and the J gene lost 6 bases, with 6 bases spanning the gap. Per germline, CDR1 SGHVS and CDR2 FNYEAQ. The CDR3 loop is CASSLVRAGELFF. The CDR3 nucleotides are TGTGCCAGCAGCTTAGTTCGCGCCGGGGAGCTGTTTTTT.

The J gene is TRBJ2-1, the V gene TRBV10-3; D is unclear. CDR1 ENHRY and CDR2 SYGVKD come from the germline V gene. The CDR3 runs to 11 residues. V was shortened by 5 bases and J by 1 base, with 0 bases between the two germline ends. The CDR3 region has the DNA TGTGCCATCAGTTCCTACAATGAGCAGTTCTTC. Its protein is CAISSYNEQFF.

The chain carries TRBV4-1 and TRBJ1-1, with no clear D. V lost 4 bases, J lost 3 bases, and 12 bases lay in between. Germline values: CDR1 MGHRA, CDR2 YSYEKL. This CDR3 region has 14 residues. The CDR3: CASSPRDGYTEAFF. CDR3 DNA sequence: TGCGCCAGCAGCCCCAGAGACGGATACACTGAAGCTTTCTTT.

The chain recombines TRBV7-8 with TRBJ2-7; D gene uncertain. From germline, CDR1 is SGHVS and CDR2 FQNEAQ. Trimming pared 2 bases from V and 4 bases from J, leaving 3 bases between. CDR3 length equals 11 residues. In DNA form, the CDR3 reads TGTGCCAGCAGCTTACAATACGAGCAGTACTTC. The encoded protein is CASSLQYEQYF.

The chain is built from TRBV25-1 and TRBJ2-7; a weak D match, TRBD2 (6 bases). Trimming stripped 1 base from V and 1 base from J, with 11 bases between. Germline CDR1 is MGHDK and CDR2 is SYGVNS. The CDR3 contains 15 residues. The CDR3: CASSEWGDESYEQYF. CDR3 nucleotides: TGTGCCAGCAGTGAATGGGGGGACGAATCCTACGAGCAGTACTTC.

The chain combines TRBV10-1 with TRBJ2-7; the D gene is possibly TRBD1 (6 bases). The V gene lost 0 bases and the J gene lost 2 bases, with 8 bases spanning the gap. Per germline, CDR1 WNHNN and CDR2 SYGVQD (reference sequence). The CDR3 runs 14 residues. CDR3 protein: CASSESGQTYEQYF. The CDR3 DNA is TGCGCCAGCAGTGAGTCGGGACAAACCTACGAGCAGTACTTC.

This chain joins TRBV19 and TRBJ2-6, with D maybe TRBD1 (5 bases). The V gene lost 5 bases and the J gene lost 3 bases, with 17 bases spanning the gap. Germline V CDR1 and CDR2: LNHDA, SQIVND (reference sequence). The length of the CDR3 is 17 residues. The chain's CDR3 is CASSLYSWGGGANVLTF. CDR3 sequence (DNA): TGTGCCAGTAGTCTATACTCGTGGGGCGGTGGGGCCAACGTCCTGACTTTC.

The rearrangement uses TRBV28 and TRBJ1-2; 7 positions agree with TRBD1. Germline V lookup: CDR1 MDHEN, CDR2 SYDVKM. J gave up 0 bases and V 6 bases, and 4 bases lay outside the gene matches. This CDR3 is 14 amino acids long. CDR3 loop: CASRRDSPNYGYTF. For the CDR3, the DNA is TGTGCCAGCAGGCGGGACAGTCCTAACTATGGCTACACCTTC.

This rearrangement joins TRBV27 to TRBJ2-1; perhaps TRBD2 as D (5 bases). V was shortened by 3 bases and J by 2 bases, with 14 bases between the two germline ends. CDR3 length equals 16 residues. Germline lookup yields CDR1 MNHEY and CDR2 SMNVEV (reference sequence). CDR3 coding DNA: TGTGCCAGCAGTTTCACTCTAGCCAGGACCTACAATGAGCAGTTCTTC. Residues: CASSFTLARTYNEQFF.

J is TRBJ2-7 and V is TRBV6-5; 11 nucleotides agree with TRBD2. The CDR3 is made up of 15 amino acids. V lost 5 bases, J lost 0 bases, and 3 bases stayed unmatched. Germline loops: CDR1 MNHEY, CDR2 SVGAGI. CDR3 sequence (DNA): TGTGCCAGCAGTCTAACTAGCGGGAGCTCCTACGAGCAGTACTTC. Protein product: CASSLTSGSSYEQYF.

In this sample, this clone turned up a few times. The J gene is TRBJ1-5, the V gene TRBV5-4; 8 bases match TRBD1. CDR1 is SGHNT and CDR2 is YYREEE in the germline V gene (reference sequence). The CDR3 runs 15 residues. The junction had 3 bases not matched to a gene; V was cut back by 0 bases and J by 4 bases. The CDR3 here is CASSLGGQVNQPQHF. In nucleotides, the CDR3 is TGTGCCAGCAGCTTGGGGGGACAGGTTAATCAGCCCCAGCATTTT.

The chain has TRBV29-1 and TRBJ1-1; the D is unclear. The ends were cut back, 4 bases at V and 1 base at J, with 13 bases in the middle. Per germline, CDR1 SQVTM and CDR2 ANQGSEA. The CDR3 runs 14 residues. The DNA of the CDR3 is TGCAGCGTTGCCTCCGCGATGGGGAACACTGAAGCTTTCTTT. Protein product: CSVASAMGNTEAFF.

V gene TRBV7-6 combines with J gene TRBJ2-1; the match to TRBD2 covers 7 bases. Germline V gene sequence: CDR1 SGHVS, CDR2 FNYEAQ. This CDR3 is 14 amino acids long. The J segment lost 7 bases and the V segment lost 5 bases, leaving 8 bases of the junction unmatched. The DNA of the CDR3 is TGTGCCAGCAGCCAACTACCGGGACTAAATGAGCAGTTCTTC. It encodes CASSQLPGLNEQFF.